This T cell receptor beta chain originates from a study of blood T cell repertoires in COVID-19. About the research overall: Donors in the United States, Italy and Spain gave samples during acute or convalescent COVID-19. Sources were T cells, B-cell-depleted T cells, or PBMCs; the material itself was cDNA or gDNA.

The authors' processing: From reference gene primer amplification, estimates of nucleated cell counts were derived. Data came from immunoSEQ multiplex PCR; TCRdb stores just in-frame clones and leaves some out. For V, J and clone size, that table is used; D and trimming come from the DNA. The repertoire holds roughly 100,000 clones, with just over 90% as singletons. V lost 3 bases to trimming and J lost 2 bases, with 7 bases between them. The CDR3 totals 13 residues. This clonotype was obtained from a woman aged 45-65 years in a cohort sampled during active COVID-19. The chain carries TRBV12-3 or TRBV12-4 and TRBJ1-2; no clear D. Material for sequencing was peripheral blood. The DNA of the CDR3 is TGTGCCAGCAGTTTTCTAGAAAACTATGGCTACACCTTC. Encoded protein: CASSFLENYGYTF.